The 27 T cell receptor beta chains given below trace back to one sample, sequenced in a study of blood T cell repertoires in COVID-19. Profiled with immunoSEQ multiplex PCR; TCRdb holds only in-frame clones, not every one. Of about half a million clones listed, 70% to 90% are singletons. Sequences were obtained from peripheral blood. The receptors derive from a human donor in a cohort sampled during active COVID-19.

The chain is built from TRBV9 and TRBJ2-7; 11 bases are a match to TRBD1. Trimming removed 3 bases from V and 5 bases from J; junction bases left unmatched: 4. Germline V gene sequence: CDR1 SGDLS, CDR2 YYNGEE. The CDR3 is 14 residues long. The CDR3 sequence is CASSEDRGLNEQYF. Here the CDR3 DNA reads TGTGCCAGCAGCGAGGACAGGGGGCTCAACGAGCAGTACTTC.

The CDR3 nucleotides read TGTGCCAGTAGTATAGGGGGGACACCCTATGGCTACACCTTC. This gives the protein CASSIGGTPYGYTF. V and J are TRBV19 and TRBJ1-2, with TRBD1 as a possible D gene (6 bases). This CDR3 comprises 14 residues. From germline, CDR1 is LNHDA and CDR2 SQIVND (reference sequence). V was cut by 1 base and J by 4 bases, with 10 bases left in between. Supplemented by reference TRBV19 and TRBJ1-2, the full variable domain reads DGGITQSPKYLFRKEGQNVTLSCEQNLNHDAMYWYRQDPGQGLRLIYYSQIVNDFQKGDIAEGYSVSREKKESFPLTVTSAQKNPTAFYLCASSIGGTPYGYTFGSGTRLTVV.

The chain employs TRBV2 and TRBJ1-3, with no clear D. The CDR3 totals 17 residues. Trimming took off 3 bases at V and 0 bases at J, with 15 bases between the two ends. Germline V gene sequence: CDR1 SNHLY, CDR2 FYNNEI. The CDR3: CASSELMAIASGNTIYF. CDR3 nucleotides: TGTGCCAGCAGTGAGCTTATGGCCATAGCCTCTGGAAACACCATATATTTT.

The chain carries TRBV4-2 and TRBJ1-2, with 9 positions matching TRBD1. Germline values: CDR1 LGHNA, CDR2 YNFKEQ. This CDR3 comprises 15 residues. V lost 1 base to trimming and J lost 6 bases; unmatched junction nucleotides: 6. The CDR3 DNA is TGTGCCAGCAGCCAAGTAGGACAGGGGATCGATGGCTACACCTTC. It codes for CASSQVGQGIDGYTF.

CDR3 loop: CASSGGLAGTGELFF. The CDR3 region has the DNA TGTGCCAGCAGCGGAGGACTAGCGGGCACCGGGGAGCTGTTTTTT. J is TRBJ2-2 and V is TRBV5-4, with 11 bases matching TRBD2. In germline, CDR1 is SGHNT, CDR2 YYREEE (reference sequence). With 4 bases clipped from V and 4 bases from J, the junction kept 3 bases outside the gene matches. There are 15 residues in the CDR3.

The chain couples TRBV7-9 to TRBJ2-5, with a weak D call TRBD2 (5 bases). The CDR3 covers 15 residues. Deletions cut 0 bases from V and 4 bases from J, with 12 bases between. The germline CDR1 and CDR2 sequences are SEHNR and FQNEAQ (reference sequence). This CDR3 is CASSLAGLEGETQYF. In DNA, the CDR3 is TGTGCCAGCAGCTTAGCCGGTCTCGAGGGAGAGACCCAGTACTTC.

V usage is TRBV24-1 and J usage is TRBJ2-1; 9 bases match TRBD1. V shed 7 bases and J 6 bases; nucleotides not matched to a gene: 6. In germline, CDR1 is KGHDR, CDR2 SFDVKD. The CDR3 spans 14 residues. CDR3 bases: TGTGCCACCAGCAAGGGACAGGGACGCAATGAGCAGTTCTTC. This gives the protein CATSKGQGRNEQFF.

The chain carries TRBV7-9 and TRBJ2-5; 9 nucleotides agree with TRBD2. Germline V gene sequence: CDR1 SEHNR, CDR2 FQNEAQ (reference sequence). V gave up 5 bases and J gave up 3 bases; unmatched junction bases: 4. The CDR3 is 14 amino acids. DNA of the CDR3: TGTGCCAGCAGCGTGACTAGCGGAAAAGAGACCCAGTACTTC. Translated, it gives CASSVTSGKETQYF.

CDR3 in amino acids: CASSRDRASTDTQYF. The CDR3 DNA reads TGTGCCAGCAGCCGAGACAGGGCCAGCACAGATACGCAGTATTTT. The chain links TRBV5-4 to TRBJ2-3; TRBD1 agrees at 7 bases. V lost 4 bases, J lost 0 bases, and 5 bases stayed unmatched. Germline values: CDR1 SGHNT, CDR2 YYREEE (reference sequence). The CDR3 is 15 amino acids.

Only one count was recorded for this clone. This sample includes further DNA sequences coding for the same CDR3. V gene TRBV5-1 combines with J gene TRBJ1-1, with 7 positions matching TRBD1. CDR3 length: 14 residues. Germline V CDR1 and CDR2: SGHRS, YFSETQ. The junction had 3 bases not matched to a gene; V was cut back by 4 bases and J by 0 bases. CDR3 sequence: CASSRDSLNTEAFF. CDR3 bases: TGCGCCAGCAGCAGGGACAGCTTGAACACTGAAGCTTTCTTT.

This clone was picked up one time. The junction departs from the called germline gene at one end, perhaps through a read error. This sequence joins TRBV27 and TRBJ2-7; TRBD2 matches at 13 bases. This CDR3 has 13 amino acids. Germline V gene lookup returns CDR1 MNHEY and CDR2 SMNVEV (reference sequence). CDR3 nucleotides: TGTGCCAGCACCCAGACTAGCGGGAGGCCCCAGCTGTTC. This translates into CASTQTSGRPQLF.

The V gene is TRBV5-8, the J gene TRBJ2-3; TRBD2 matches at 10 bases. Germline V lookup: CDR1 SGHTS, CDR2 YDEGEE. Trimming took 4 bases from V and 4 from J; bases not matched to a gene: 6. The CDR3 runs to 15 residues. The CDR3 DNA follows: TGTGCCAGCAGCCCTGGACTAGCGGACCCAGATACGCAGTATTTT. It codes for CASSPGLADPDTQYF.

The chain is built from TRBV4-1 and TRBJ2-5, with 11 bases identical to TRBD2. Germline V gives CDR1 MGHRA, CDR2 YSYEKL. The CDR3 has 15 amino acids. The V segment lost 2 bases and the J segment 3 bases; nucleotides outside the gene matches: 2. The CDR3, as DNA: TGCGCCAGCAGCCAAACGGGACTAGCGGAAGAGACCCAGTACTTC. Its translation is CASSQTGLAEETQYF.

In nucleotides, the CDR3 is TGTGCCAGTAGGAGGGAGCAAGACACCGGGGAGCTGTTTTTT. Its translation: CASRREQDTGELFF. The chain joins TRBV19 to TRBJ2-2, with D possibly TRBD2 on 5 matching bases. Germline V gives CDR1 LNHDA, CDR2 SQIVND (reference sequence). The ends were cut back, 6 bases at V and 3 bases at J, with 11 bases in the middle. The CDR3 loop spans 14 amino acids.

CDR3 bases: TGTGCCAGCAGCTTAATACTAGCGGGAGGATCCTACAATGAGCAGTTCTTC. It translates to CASSLILAGGSYNEQFF. The genes are TRBV7-6 and TRBJ2-1, with TRBD2 matching over 12 bases. Trimming cost V 2 bases and J 1 base; bases outside gene matches: 3. The CDR3 has 17 residues. Looked up from germline, CDR1 is SGHVS and CDR2 is FNYEAQ.

The rearrangement uses TRBV27 and TRBJ2-1; 11 positions match TRBD2. V trimming: 8 bases; J trimming: 4 bases; junction bases outside the gene matches: 13. CDR3 length: 17 amino acids. Looked up from germline, CDR1 is MNHEY and CDR2 is SMNVEV (reference sequence). As DNA, the CDR3 is TGTGCCAGCGTGTCAGCTAGCGGGAGGAGGGGTTACAATGAGCAGTTCTTC. Residues: CASVSASGRRGYNEQFF.

The J gene is TRBJ2-3, the V gene TRBV5-1; 16 bases agree with TRBD2. CDR1 is SGHRS and CDR2 is YFSETQ in the germline V gene. The CDR3 runs 18 residues. V lost 4 bases, J lost 0 bases, and 5 bases stayed unmatched. The chain's CDR3 is CASSRGTSGRASTDTQYF. The CDR3 nucleotides are TGCGCCAGCAGCCGGGGGACTAGCGGGAGGGCCAGCACAGATACGCAGTATTTT.

The chain's CDR3 is CATSGLTSGSPGANVLTF. The CDR3 DNA reads as TGTGCCACCAGCGGATTAACTAGCGGGAGCCCGGGGGCCAACGTCCTGACTTTC. The rearrangement joins TRBV15 to TRBJ2-6; 11 bases align to TRBD2. Germline CDR1 reads LNHNV; CDR2 reads YYDKDF (reference sequence). This CDR3 is built from 18 residues. V lost 5 bases, J lost 4 bases, and 10 bases stayed unmatched.

This clone has just a few counts. This chain links TRBV5-5 with TRBJ1-1; a weak D match, TRBD1 (6 bases). V was shortened by 4 bases and J by 3 bases, with 16 bases between the two germline ends. There are 15 residues in the CDR3. Germline V CDR1 and CDR2: SGHKS, YYEKEE (reference sequence). CDR3 region: CASSLKLGADTEAFF. The CDR3 nucleotides are TGTGCCAGCAGCCTCAAGTTGGGGGCGGACACTGAAGCTTTCTTT.

CDR3 sequence: CASSQDPSGRTEQYF. The CDR3 region has the DNA TGTGCCAGCAGCCAAGATCCTAGCGGGAGGACAGAGCAGTACTTC. The rearrangement uses TRBV3-1 (or the pseudogene TRBV3-2) and TRBJ2-7, with 11 positions matching TRBD2. The CDR3 runs to 15 residues. V dropped 0 bases and J dropped 7; count of bases not matched to a gene: 5. From germline, CDR1 is LGHDT and CDR2 YNNKEL (reference sequence).

This chain joins TRBV6-6 and TRBJ2-1; tentative D call: TRBD2 (7 bases). CDR3 size: 12 residues. Germline values: CDR1 MNHNY, CDR2 SVGAGI (reference sequence). Trimming removed 6 bases from V and 7 bases from J, with 10 bases in between. The CDR3 spells CASRGRGNEQFF. DNA for the CDR3: TGTGCCAGCAGAGGGAGGGGGAATGAGCAGTTCTTC.

The chain is built from TRBV28 and TRBJ2-3, with 8 bases matching TRBD1. Germline CDR1 MDHEN, CDR2 SYDVKM. The CDR3 is 19 amino acids. V was clipped by 2 bases and J by 0 bases; unmatched bases: 13. The CDR3 DNA follows: TGTGCCAGCAGTTTAGGCAGGACAGGGTTCCCCTTAAGCACAGATACGCAGTATTTT. Protein: CASSLGRTGFPLSTDTQYF.

This clone was found once. The chain couples TRBV28 to TRBJ2-2; 13 bases align to TRBD2. The CDR3 loop spans 17 amino acids. The germline V gene encodes CDR1 MDHEN and CDR2 SYDVKM. V lost 8 bases and J lost 9; bases outside the gene matches: 15. The CDR3 DNA is TGTGCCAGCCGGGGACAGGCAACTAGCGGGAGGGCCCGGGAGCTGTTTTTT. Translating it yields CASRGQATSGRARELFF.

This chain links TRBV2 with TRBJ1-2, with a weak D call TRBD1 (6 bases). V was clipped by 4 bases and J by 0 bases, with 15 bases between them. Per the germline V gene, CDR1 is SNHLY and CDR2 is FYNNEI. This CDR3 is built from 16 residues. CDR3 sequence (DNA): TGTGCCAGCAGTGCTGACAGGCGTAATACTAACTATGGCTACACCTTC. Amino acids: CASSADRRNTNYGYTF.

This chain links TRBV19 with TRBJ2-2; no clear D. CDR3 length: 16 amino acids. Germline CDR1 is LNHDA and CDR2 is SQIVND (reference sequence). Trimming cost V 3 bases and J 0 bases, with 11 bases left between them. The CDR3 DNA is TGTGCCAGTAGTATGCCCAGGCTAACGAACACCGGGGAGCTGTTTTTT. It encodes CASSMPRLTNTGELFF.

The CDR3 sequence: CASSQGGTGTGYTF. The CDR3 bases are TGTGCCAGCAGCCAAGGGGGGACAGGGACCGGCTACACCTTC. V usage is TRBV3-1 (or the pseudogene TRBV3-2) and J usage is TRBJ1-2; 9 positions match TRBD1. Per the germline V gene, CDR1 is LGHDT and CDR2 is YNNKEL (reference sequence). This CDR3 contains 14 residues. Trimming at V came to 1 base and at J to 8 bases, leaving 5 bases not matched to a gene.

V usage is TRBV5-1 and J usage is TRBJ2-1; 9 bases align to TRBD1. Germline-derived CDR1 and CDR2 are SGHRS and YFSETQ. The CDR3 is 16 residues long. Losses at the gene ends were 0 bases for V and 4 bases for J; bases not matched to a gene: 5. The chain's CDR3 is CASSLGPGTGYNEQFF. The DNA for the CDR3 is TGCGCCAGCAGCTTGGGCCCGGGGACAGGGTACAATGAGCAGTTCTTC.